One and the same sample provided the 12 T cell receptor beta chains below, sequenced in a study of T cells of healthy individuals. TCRdb used MiXCR to reprocess the 5' RACE reads, holding one entry per CDR3 protein. Of about 96,000 distinct CDR3 sequences listed, about 16% are singletons. These receptors were taken from a human donor in good health.

The chain recombines TRBV12-3 or TRBV12-4 with TRBJ1-1; D uncertain. This CDR3 has 13 residues. V lost 3 bases and J 7 bases, leaving 12 bases between the germline ends. In DNA form, the CDR3 reads TGTGCCAGCAGTTTCGGGCGGATGATTGAAGCTTTCTTT. Protein product: CASSFGRMIEAFF.

This clonotype was observed a few times. This chain uses TRBV5-1 with TRBJ1-5; perhaps TRBD1 as D (5 bases). The germline V gene encodes CDR1 SGHRS and CDR2 YFSETQ. This CDR3 is 16 amino acids long. The V end lost 4 bases, the J end lost 2 bases, and 16 bases lay between the germline ends. The CDR3 sequence: CASSPGSLFRNQPQHF. CDR3 sequence (DNA): TGCGCCAGCAGCCCAGGGTCCTTATTCCGCAATCAGCCCCAGCATTTT.

This clonotype was detected once. The rearrangement joins TRBV28 to TRBJ2-5, with D unclear. V lost 3 bases to trimming and J lost 4 bases, with 9 bases between them. Germline CDR1 is MDHEN and CDR2 is SYDVKM. The CDR3 is 13 residues long. Here the CDR3 reads CASSFPARETQYF. Here the CDR3 DNA reads TGTGCCAGCAGTTTTCCCGCCAGAGAGACCCAGTACTTC.

The V and J genes are TRBV7-8 and TRBJ2-7; 7 bases map to TRBD1. The germline gives CDR1 SGHVS, CDR2 FQNEAQ. CDR3 length: 15 residues. J lost 1 base, V lost 2 bases, and 5 bases had no gene match. CDR3 DNA: TGTGCCAGCAGCTTAAACAGGGGTTCGTCCTACGAGCAGTACTTC. Its protein product is CASSLNRGSSYEQYF.

In its sample, this clonotype was seen a few times. In nucleotides, the CDR3 is TGTGCCAGCGCCCAGAGCGTTGAACCCCTCCACTTT. Translation gives CASAQSVEPLHF. V and J are TRBV28 and TRBJ1-6; no reliable D call. Between the trimmed V and J ends, which lost 8 bases and 12 bases, there was a span of 14 bases. Germline loops: CDR1 MDHEN, CDR2 SYDVKM. This CDR3 contains 12 residues.

In this sample, this clonotype turned up many times. The chain combines TRBV18 with TRBJ1-1; D not certain. Trimming took 3 bases from V and 0 from J, leaving 5 bases between them. Germline assignment: CDR1 KGHSH and CDR2 LQKENI. The CDR3 has 13 amino acids. In DNA form, the CDR3 reads TGTGCCAGCTCACCCTCCATGAACACTGAAGCTTTCTTT. This codes for CASSPSMNTEAFF.

V is TRBV7-2 and J is TRBJ2-7, with D possibly being TRBD2 (5 bases). The ends were cut back, 6 bases at V and 3 bases at J, with 12 bases in the middle. Germline V gives CDR1 SGHTA, CDR2 FQGNSA. This CDR3 has 13 amino acids. The CDR3 region has the DNA TGTGCCAGCAGTCGAGCGGCGGACTACGAGCAGTACTTC. Translation gives CASSRAADYEQYF.

CDR3 DNA: TGCAGTGCTAGAGTATTAGCTACGGCAAACATTCAGTACTTC. As protein: CSARVLATANIQYF. V usage is TRBV20-1 and J usage is TRBJ2-4, with unresolved D. CDR1 DFQATT and CDR2 SNEGSKA come from the germline V gene (reference sequence). Trimming took off 1 base at V and 6 bases at J, with 13 bases between the two ends. This CDR3 contains 14 residues.

This clonotype was seen a few times. The CDR3 DNA reads as TGTGCCAGCAGTTACTCGAAGGCAGGGGGCTACCACGAGCAGTACTTC. Translating it yields CASSYSKAGGYHEQYF. The chain joins TRBV6-5 to TRBJ2-7, with TRBD1 identical over 8 bases. V lost 0 bases, J lost 5 bases, and 9 bases stayed unmatched. The CDR3 is 16 amino acids. The germline V gene encodes CDR1 MNHEY and CDR2 SVGAGI.

This clonotype was observed many times. The genes are TRBV20-1 and TRBJ1-1; D unresolved. V was trimmed by 5 bases and J by 2 bases, leaving 12 bases between them. This CDR3 region has 13 residues. Germline V CDR1 and CDR2: DFQATT, SNEGSKA (reference sequence). The CDR3 is CSAPRSPNTEAFF. The CDR3 coding sequence is TGCAGTGCTCCTCGGTCCCCCAACACTGAAGCTTTCTTT.

This clonotype was seen ten or more times. The gene calls are TRBV6-5 and TRBJ1-2; D gene unclear. This CDR3 has 16 residues. The V and J ends lost 0 bases and 3 bases respectively, with 14 bases between them. CDR1 is MNHEY, CDR2 SVGAGI, per germline. The CDR3 sequence: CASSYSVFGRHYGYTF. CDR3 DNA sequence: TGTGCCAGCAGTTACTCGGTCTTCGGCAGGCACTATGGCTACACCTTC.

This clonotype was observed at least ten times. The rearrangement uses TRBV9 and TRBJ2-1; 8 nucleotides agree with TRBD1. Germline assignment: CDR1 SGDLS and CDR2 YYNGEE. The CDR3 loop spans 15 amino acids. J was trimmed by 3 bases and V by 2 bases; bases with no gene match: 4. Here the CDR3 DNA reads TGTGCCAGCAGCGTGGTCGACAGGGGCTACAATGAGCAGTTCTTC. It yields the protein CASSVVDRGYNEQFF.